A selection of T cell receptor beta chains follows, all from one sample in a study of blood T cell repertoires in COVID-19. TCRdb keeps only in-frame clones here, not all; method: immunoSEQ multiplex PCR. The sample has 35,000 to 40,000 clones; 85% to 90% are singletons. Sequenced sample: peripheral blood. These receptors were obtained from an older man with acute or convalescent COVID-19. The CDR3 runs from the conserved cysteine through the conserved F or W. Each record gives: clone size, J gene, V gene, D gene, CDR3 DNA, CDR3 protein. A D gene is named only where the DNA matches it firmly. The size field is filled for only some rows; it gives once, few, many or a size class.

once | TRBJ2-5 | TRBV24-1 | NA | TGTGCCACCAGCGATCCGGTCGGGACCCAGTACTTC | CATSDPVGTQYF
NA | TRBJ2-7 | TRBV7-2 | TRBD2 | TGTGCCAGCAGCGTGACTAGCGGGAGCTCCTACGAGCAGTACTTC | CASSVTSGSSYEQYF
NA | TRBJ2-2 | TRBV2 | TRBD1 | TGTGCCAGCCTGCTGGACAGGGTAGTCGTGAGGAGAACCGGGGAGCTGTTTTTT | CASLLDRVVVRRTGELFF
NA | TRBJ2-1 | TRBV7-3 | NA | TGTGCCAGCAGCTTACAGGGGTTACCCCCTTACAATGAGCAGTTCTTC | CASSLQGLPPYNEQFF
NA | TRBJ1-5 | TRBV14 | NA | TGTGCCAGCAGCTACCGGGAGAATCAGCCCCAGCATTTT | CASSYRENQPQHF
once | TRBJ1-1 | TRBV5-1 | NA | TGCGCCAGCAGCTTGGCAGGTGCGGGGACTGAAGCTTTCTTT | CASSLAGAGTEAFF
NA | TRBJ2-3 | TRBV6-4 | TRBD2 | TGTGCCAGCAGTGAACTAGCGGGAGGGCCGGATACGCAGTATTTT | CASSELAGGPDTQYF
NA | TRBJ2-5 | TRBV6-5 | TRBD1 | TGTGCCAGCAGCGACAGGGGGCGGGAGACCCAGTACTTC | CASSDRGRETQYF
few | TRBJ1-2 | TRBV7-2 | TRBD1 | TGTGCCAGCAGCTTAGATTGGACAGGCTCCGGCTACACCTTC | CASSLDWTGSGYTF
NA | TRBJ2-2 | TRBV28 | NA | TGTGCCAGCAGTTTTCCCAGGGGTCACGGGGAGCTGTTTTTT | CASSFPRGHGELFF
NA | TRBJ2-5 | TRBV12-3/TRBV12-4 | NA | TGTGCCAGCAGTTCGGCGACGGGTGAGACCCAGTACTTC | CASSSATGETQYF
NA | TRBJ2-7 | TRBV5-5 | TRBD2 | TGTGCCAGCAGCTTGGAGGCTAGCGGAGGCTCCTACGAGCAGTACTTC | CASSLEASGGSYEQYF
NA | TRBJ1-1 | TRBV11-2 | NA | TGTGCCAGCAGCCAGCCGGGGTCTACTGAAGCTTTCTTT | CASSQPGSTEAFF
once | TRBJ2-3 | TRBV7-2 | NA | TGTGCCAGCAAGCCCCAACCCTTTAGCACAGATACGCAGTATTTT | CASKPQPFSTDTQYF
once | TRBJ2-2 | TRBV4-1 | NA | TGCGCCAGCAGTCGTAGCGGGAACACCGGGGAGCTGTTTTTT | CASSRSGNTGELFF
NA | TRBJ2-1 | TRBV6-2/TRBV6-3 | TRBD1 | TGTGCCAGCAGTTACTCGAGGACAGGGCTGCCCTACAATGAGCAGTTCTTC | CASSYSRTGLPYNEQFF
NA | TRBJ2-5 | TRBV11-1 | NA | TGTGCCAGCAGCCCCCGCCCCGAGACAGGAAGAGAGACCCAGTACTTC | CASSPRPETGRETQYF
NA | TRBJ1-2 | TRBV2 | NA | TGTGCCAGCAGCCCTGAATTCGGGGGGAACTATGGCTACACCTTC | CASSPEFGGNYGYTF
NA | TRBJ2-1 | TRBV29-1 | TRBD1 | TGCAGCGTTGATACCTTAGGTACGGGACAGGGGTCCAATGAGCAGTTCTTC | CSVDTLGTGQGSNEQFF
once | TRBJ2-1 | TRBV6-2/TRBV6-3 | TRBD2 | TGTGCCAGCAGTTACTCTAGCGGGGTGGACAATGAGCAGTTCTTC | CASSYSSGVDNEQFF
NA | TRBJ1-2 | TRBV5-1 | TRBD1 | TGCGCCAGCAGCACCGGACAGGATCCCATAAACTATGGCTACACCTTC | CASSTGQDPINYGYTF
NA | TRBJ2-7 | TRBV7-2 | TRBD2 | TGTGCCAGCAGGGGGACTAGCGAGTCCTACGAGCAGTACTTC | CASRGTSESYEQYF
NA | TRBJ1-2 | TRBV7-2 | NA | TGTGCCAGCAGCTTTAGCGTCGAGGCCACCTATGGCTACACCTTC | CASSFSVEATYGYTF
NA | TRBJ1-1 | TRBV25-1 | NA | TGTGCCAGCAGGCTTGACGGGGCCGGGGGGGCTTTCTTT | CASRLDGAGGAFF
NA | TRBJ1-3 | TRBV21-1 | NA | TGTGCCAGCAGCGTCCGGGACATAATGATTTCTTCTGGAAACACCATATATTTT | CASSVRDIMISSGNTIYF
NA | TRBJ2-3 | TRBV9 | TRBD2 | TGTGCCAGCAGCGAGACCGGGACTAGCGTTGATACGCAGTATTTT | CASSETGTSVDTQYF
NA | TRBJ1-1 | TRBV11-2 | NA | TGTGCCAGCAGCCCTCGAGACATGAACACTGAAGCTTTCTTT | CASSPRDMNTEAFF
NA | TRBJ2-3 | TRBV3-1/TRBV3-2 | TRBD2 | TGTGCCAGCAGGAGGGGAGGGTTAGAGGATACGCAGTATTTT | CASRRGGLEDTQYF
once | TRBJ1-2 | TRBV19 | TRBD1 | TGTGCCAGCCGACCAGGGGGGCCAGGGGGCTACACCTTC | CASRPGGPGGYTF
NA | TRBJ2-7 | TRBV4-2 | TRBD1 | TGTGCCAGCAGCCAGAGTGGACAGGGGTTCTACGAGCAGTACTTC | CASSQSGQGFYEQYF
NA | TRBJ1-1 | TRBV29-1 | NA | TGCAGCGTTGGACCCGGGAGGGAAACTGAAGCTTTCTTT | CSVGPGRETEAFF
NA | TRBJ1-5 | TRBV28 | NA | TGTGCCAGCAGTTTGGACTCCTGGCAGCCCCAGCATTTT | CASSLDSWQPQHF
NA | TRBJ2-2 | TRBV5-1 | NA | TGCGCCAGCAGCCCCCCGGGACAAAACACCGGGGAGCTGTTTTTT | CASSPPGQNTGELFF
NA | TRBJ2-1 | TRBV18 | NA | TGTGCCAGCTCACCACCGATGCGTGGTTACAATGAGCAGTTCTTC | CASSPPMRGYNEQFF
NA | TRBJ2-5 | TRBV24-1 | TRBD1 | TGTGCCACCAGTGATTTGGGGACAGGGTCGGAGACCCAGTACTTC | CATSDLGTGSETQYF
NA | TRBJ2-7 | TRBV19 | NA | TGTGCCAGTAGTATAATCGGAGCTACCTACGAGCAGTACTTC | CASSIIGATYEQYF
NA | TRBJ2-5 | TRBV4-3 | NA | TGCGCCAGCAGCCAAGACTGGCGGGCGAGTATGGAGACCCAGTACTTC | CASSQDWRASMETQYF
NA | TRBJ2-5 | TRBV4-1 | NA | TGCGCCAGCAGCCAAGATCGCCGGGGTTGGGGCCAAGAGACCCAGTACTTC | CASSQDRRGWGQETQYF
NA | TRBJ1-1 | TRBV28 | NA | TGTGCCAGCAGACCCGTAGCAGGAGGGTACACTGAAGCTTTCTTT | CASRPVAGGYTEAFF
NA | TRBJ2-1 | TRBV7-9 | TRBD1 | TGTGCCAGCAGTGGAAAACAGGGGAGCTCCTACAATGAGCAGTTCTTC | CASSGKQGSSYNEQFF
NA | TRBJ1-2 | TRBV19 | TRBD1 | TGTGCCAGTAGTATAGGTGGTTGGGACAGGGGATTCGGCTACACCTTC | CASSIGGWDRGFGYTF
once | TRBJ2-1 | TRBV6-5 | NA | TGTGCCAGCAGAACCACATTAAGCTCCTACAATGAGCAGTTCTTC | CASRTTLSSYNEQFF
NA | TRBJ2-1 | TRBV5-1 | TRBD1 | TGCGCCAGCAGCCCTCGGACAGGGTCGGACAATGAGCAGTTCTTC | CASSPRTGSDNEQFF
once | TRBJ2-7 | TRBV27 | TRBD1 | TGTGCCAGCAGTAGGAGACAGGGGAGTTCCTACGAGCAGTACTTC | CASSRRQGSSYEQYF
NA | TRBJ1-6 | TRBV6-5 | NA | TGTGCCAGCAGTAATTATCAGGATAGTAATTCACCCCTCCACTTT | CASSNYQDSNSPLHF
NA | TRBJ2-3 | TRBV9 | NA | TGTGCCAGCAGCCCCCAGTCGGCGGGAGATACGCAGTATTTT | CASSPQSAGDTQYF